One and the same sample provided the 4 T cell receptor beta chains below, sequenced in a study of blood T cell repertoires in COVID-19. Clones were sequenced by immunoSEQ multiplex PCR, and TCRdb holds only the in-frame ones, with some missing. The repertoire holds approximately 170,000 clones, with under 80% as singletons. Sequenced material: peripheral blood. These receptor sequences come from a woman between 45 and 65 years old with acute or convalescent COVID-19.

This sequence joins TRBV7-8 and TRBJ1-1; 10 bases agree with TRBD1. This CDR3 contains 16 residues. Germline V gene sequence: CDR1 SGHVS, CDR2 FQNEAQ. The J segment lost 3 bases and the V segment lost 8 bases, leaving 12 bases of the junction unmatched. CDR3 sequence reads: CASYARGQGYDTEAFF. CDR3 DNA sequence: TGTGCCAGCTACGCCCGGGGACAGGGGTATGACACTGAAGCTTTCTTT. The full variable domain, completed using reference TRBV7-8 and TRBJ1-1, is GAGVSQSPRYKVAKRGQDVALRCDPISGHVSLFWYQQALGQGPEFLTYFQNEAQLDKSGLPSDRFFAERPEGSVSTLKIQRTQQEDSAVYLCASYARGQGYDTEAFFGQGTRLTVV.

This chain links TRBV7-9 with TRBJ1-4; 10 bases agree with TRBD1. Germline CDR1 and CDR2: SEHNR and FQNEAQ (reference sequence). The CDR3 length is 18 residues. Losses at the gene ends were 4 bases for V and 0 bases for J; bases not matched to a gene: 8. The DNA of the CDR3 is TGTGCCAGCAGCTACCGACAGGGGGCCTCCCCAACTAATGAAAAACTGTTTTTT. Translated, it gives CASSYRQGASPTNEKLFF.

The CDR3 region has the DNA TGCGCCAGCAGGATTAGCGGGAACACCGGGGAGCTGTTTTTT. It codes for CASRISGNTGELFF. This chain links TRBV4-1 with TRBJ2-2, with TRBD2 as a possible D gene (6 bases). The CDR3 covers 14 residues. Germline assignment: CDR1 MGHRA and CDR2 YSYEKL. Trimming left V 6 bases short and J 1 base short, with 9 bases between.

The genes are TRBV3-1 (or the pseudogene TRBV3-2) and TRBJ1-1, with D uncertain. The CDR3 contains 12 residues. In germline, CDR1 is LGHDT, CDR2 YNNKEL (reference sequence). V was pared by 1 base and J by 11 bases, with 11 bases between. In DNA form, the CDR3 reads TGTGCCAGCAGCCAAGTGGGAGTGAAGGCTTTCTTT. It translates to CASSQVGVKAFF.